This T cell receptor (beta chain) was recorded in a study of OX40 agonist ivuxolimab in advanced cancers. Study overall: Patients with hepatocellular carcinoma, melanoma, renal cell or head and neck cancer made up the dose-escalation patients.

With regard to this clone: Antigen: not known.

Trimming shortened V by 0 bases and J by 4 bases, and 7 bases separated the two germline ends. The CDR3 has 13 residues. Per the germline V gene, CDR1 is SGHVS and CDR2 is FQNEAQ. Study-wide findings and caveats: The study found that CD8+ T cells averaged more expanded clones than CD4+.

The repertoire was sequenced with immunoSEQ multiplex PCR; TCRdb's copy has only in-frame clones and lacks some. The table has some 52,000 clones, 75% to 90% seen once. Blood was sampled at baseline, cycle 4 day 1, and cycle 7 day 1. The chain joins TRBV7-8 to TRBJ2-7; no reliable D call. The source was CD4+ or CD8+ T cells sorted from blood, collected in a trial of the OX40 agonist ivuxolimab. The clonotype originates from an adult with an advanced solid tumor such as melanoma, head and neck, liver or kidney cancer. This chain's CDR3 is CASSLASLYEQYF. In DNA, the CDR3 is TGTGCCAGCAGCTTAGCGTCGCTTTACGAGCAGTACTTC.